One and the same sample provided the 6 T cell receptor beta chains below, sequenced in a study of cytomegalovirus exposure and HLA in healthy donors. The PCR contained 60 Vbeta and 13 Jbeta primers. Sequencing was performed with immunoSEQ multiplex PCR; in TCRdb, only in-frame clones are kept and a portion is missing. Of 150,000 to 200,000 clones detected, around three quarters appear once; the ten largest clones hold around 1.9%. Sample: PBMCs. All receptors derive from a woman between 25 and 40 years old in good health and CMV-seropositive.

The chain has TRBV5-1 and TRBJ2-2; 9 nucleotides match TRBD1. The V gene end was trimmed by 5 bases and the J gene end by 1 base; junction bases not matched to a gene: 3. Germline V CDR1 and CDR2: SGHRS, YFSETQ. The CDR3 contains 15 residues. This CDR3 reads CASSYRGQNTGELFF. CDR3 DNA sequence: TGCGCCAGCAGTTACAGGGGGCAGAACACCGGGGAGCTGTTTTTT.

This chain's CDR3 is CASRQTDFEKLFF. CDR3 nucleotides: TGCGCCAGCAGACAGACAGATTTTGAAAAACTGTTTTTT. This sequence joins TRBV10-2 and TRBJ1-4, with D possibly being TRBD1 (5 bases). V lost 6 bases, J lost 7 bases, and 12 bases lay in between. The germline V gene has CDR1 WSHSY and CDR2 SAAADI. CDR3 length: 13 amino acids.

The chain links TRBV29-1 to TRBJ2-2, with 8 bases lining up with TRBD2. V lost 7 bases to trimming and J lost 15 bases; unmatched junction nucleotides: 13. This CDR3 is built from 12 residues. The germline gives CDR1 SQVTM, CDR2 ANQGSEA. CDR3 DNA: TGCAGCGCCTATACTAGCGGCCTCCTCATGTTTTTT. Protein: CSAYTSGLLMFF.

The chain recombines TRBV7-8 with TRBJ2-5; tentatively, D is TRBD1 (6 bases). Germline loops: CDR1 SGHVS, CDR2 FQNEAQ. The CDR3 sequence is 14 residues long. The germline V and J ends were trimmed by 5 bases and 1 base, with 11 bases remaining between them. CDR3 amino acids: CASSRGRGQETQYF. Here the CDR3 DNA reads TGTGCCAGCAGCCGAGGCAGGGGCCAAGAGACCCAGTACTTC.

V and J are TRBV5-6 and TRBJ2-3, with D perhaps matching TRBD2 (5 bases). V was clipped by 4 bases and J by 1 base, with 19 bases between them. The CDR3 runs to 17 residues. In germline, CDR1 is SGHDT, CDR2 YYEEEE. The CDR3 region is CASSTTSRGPGTDTQYF. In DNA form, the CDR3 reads TGTGCCAGCAGCACCACTTCCCGCGGGCCGGGCACAGATACGCAGTATTTT. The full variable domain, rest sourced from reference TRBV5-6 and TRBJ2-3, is DAGVTQSPTHLIKTRGQQVTLRCSPKSGHDTVSWYQQALGQGPQFIFQYYEEEERQRGNFPDRFSGHQFPNYSSELNVNALLLGDSALYLCASSTTSRGPGTDTQYFGPGTRLTVL.

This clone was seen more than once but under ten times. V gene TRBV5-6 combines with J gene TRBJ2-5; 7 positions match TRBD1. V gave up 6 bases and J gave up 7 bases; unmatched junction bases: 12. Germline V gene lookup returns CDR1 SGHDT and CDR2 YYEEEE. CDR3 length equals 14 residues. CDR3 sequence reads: CASTDTGVVGTQYF. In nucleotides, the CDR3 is TGTGCCAGCACCGATACAGGGGTGGTTGGGACCCAGTACTTC. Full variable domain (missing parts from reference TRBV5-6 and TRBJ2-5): DAGVTQSPTHLIKTRGQQVTLRCSPKSGHDTVSWYQQALGQGPQFIFQYYEEEERQRGNFPDRFSGHQFPNYSSELNVNALLLGDSALYLCASTDTGVVGTQYFGPGTRLLVL.